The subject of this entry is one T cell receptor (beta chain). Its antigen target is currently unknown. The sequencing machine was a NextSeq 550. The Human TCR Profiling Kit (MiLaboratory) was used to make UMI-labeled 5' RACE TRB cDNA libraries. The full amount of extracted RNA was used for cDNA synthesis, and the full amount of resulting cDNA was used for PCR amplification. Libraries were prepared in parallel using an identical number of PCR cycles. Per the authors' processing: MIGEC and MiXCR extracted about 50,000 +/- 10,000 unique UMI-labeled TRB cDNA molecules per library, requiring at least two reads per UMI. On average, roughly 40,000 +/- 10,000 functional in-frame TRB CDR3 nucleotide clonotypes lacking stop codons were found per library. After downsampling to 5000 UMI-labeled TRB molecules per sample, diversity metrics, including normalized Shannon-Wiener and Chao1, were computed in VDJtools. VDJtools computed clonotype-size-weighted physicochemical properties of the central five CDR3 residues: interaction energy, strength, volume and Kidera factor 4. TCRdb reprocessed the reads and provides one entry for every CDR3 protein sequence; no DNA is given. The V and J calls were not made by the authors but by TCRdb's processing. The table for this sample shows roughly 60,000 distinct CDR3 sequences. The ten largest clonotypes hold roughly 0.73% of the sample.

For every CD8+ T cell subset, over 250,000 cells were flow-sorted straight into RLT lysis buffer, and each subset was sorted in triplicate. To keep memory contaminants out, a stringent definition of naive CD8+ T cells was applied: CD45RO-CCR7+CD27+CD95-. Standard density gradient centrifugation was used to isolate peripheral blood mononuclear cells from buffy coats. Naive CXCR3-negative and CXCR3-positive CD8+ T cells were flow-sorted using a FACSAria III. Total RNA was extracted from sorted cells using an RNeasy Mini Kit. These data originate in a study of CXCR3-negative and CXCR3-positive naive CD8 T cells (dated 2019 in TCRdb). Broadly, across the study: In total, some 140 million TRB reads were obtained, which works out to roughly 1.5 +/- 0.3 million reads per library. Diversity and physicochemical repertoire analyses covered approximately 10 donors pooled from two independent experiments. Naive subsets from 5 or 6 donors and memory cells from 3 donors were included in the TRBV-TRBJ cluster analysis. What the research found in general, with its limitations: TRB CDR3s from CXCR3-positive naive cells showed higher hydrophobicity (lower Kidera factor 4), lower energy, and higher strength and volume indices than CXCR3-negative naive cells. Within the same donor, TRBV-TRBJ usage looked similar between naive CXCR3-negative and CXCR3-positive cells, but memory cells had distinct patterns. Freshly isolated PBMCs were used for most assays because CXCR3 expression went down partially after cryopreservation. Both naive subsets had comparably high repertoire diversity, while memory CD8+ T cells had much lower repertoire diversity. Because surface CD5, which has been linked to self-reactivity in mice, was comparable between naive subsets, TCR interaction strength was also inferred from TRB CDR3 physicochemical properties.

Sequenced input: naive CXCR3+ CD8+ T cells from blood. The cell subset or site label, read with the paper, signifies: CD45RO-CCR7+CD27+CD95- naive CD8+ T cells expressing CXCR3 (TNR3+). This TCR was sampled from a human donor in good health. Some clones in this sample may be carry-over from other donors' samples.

The CDR3 protein sequence reads: CASSLVWGEVNEQYF. Here the chain combines TRBV11-2 and TRBJ2-7; TCRdb's D call, TRBD1, is unchecked because there is no DNA. From cysteine to phenylalanine, the CDR3 is 15 amino acids long. The entry carries no DNA sequence. Reading the germline V gene gives CDR1 SGHAT and CDR2 FQNNGV. Supplemented by the reference TRBV11-2 and TRBJ2-7 proteins around the CDR3, the complete variable domain is EAGVAQSPRYKIIEKRQSVAFWCNPISGHATLYWYQQILGQGPKLLIQFQNNGVVDDSQLPKDRFSAERLKGVDSTLKIQPAKLEDSAVYLCASSLVWGEVNEQYFGPGTRLTVT.